Below are 29 T cell receptor beta chains sequenced from a single sample in a study of CD8 T cells in Susac syndrome. When the RNA was reverse transcribed, random hexamers were used with an input of about 0.45 to 1 ug. TCRdb used MiXCR to reprocess the immunoSEQ multiplex PCR reads, holding one entry per CDR3 protein. Of roughly 200,000 distinct CDR3 sequences listed, 95% are singletons. Sequences were obtained from CD4+ T cells from PBMCs. The receptor source for this set is a human donor in good health.

The chain carries TRBV4-1 and TRBJ2-4, with unresolved D. Germline assignment: CDR1 MGHRA and CDR2 YSYEKL. Trimming cost V 1 base and J 7 bases, with 14 bases left between them. The CDR3 has 15 residues. The chain's CDR3 is CASSQVDGRRNIQYF. CDR3 in DNA: TGCGCCAGCAGCCAAGTTGACGGACGTCGCAACATTCAGTACTTC.

V is TRBV6-5 and J is TRBJ2-7, with a weak D call TRBD2 (5 bases). The CDR3 length is 14 residues. Germline CDR1 is MNHEY and CDR2 is SVGAGI. V shed 2 bases and J shed 9 bases, with 17 bases lying between them. The CDR3 DNA is TGTGCCAGCAGTTACCTGCCGGAAGGGAGCCGGCAGTACGTC. Translating it yields CASSYLPEGSRQYV.

The gene calls are TRBV29-1 and TRBJ2-5, with D possibly called TRBD1 or TRBD2 (5 bases each). Trimming removed 1 base at V and 5 bases at J, with 8 bases between. This CDR3 region has 12 residues. CDR1 is SQVTM and CDR2 is ANQGSEA in the germline V gene. The chain's CDR3 is CSVEVWGETQYF. In DNA form, the CDR3 reads TGCAGCGTTGAAGTTTGGGGGGAGACCCAGTACTTC.

The genes are TRBV29-1 and TRBJ2-3; TRBD1 aligns across 7 bases. The CDR3 is 14 residues long. The V and J ends lost 5 bases and 4 bases, in that order; junction bases with no gene match: 9. Germline CDR1 and CDR2: SQVTM and ANQGSEA. The CDR3 bases are TGCAGCGTTAGCCTGGGGACAGTGGCAGATACGCAGTATTTT. Its protein is CSVSLGTVADTQYF.

The chain combines TRBV7-9 with TRBJ2-3; D might be TRBD1 (7 bases). The V gene lost 0 bases and the J gene lost 5 bases, with 12 bases spanning the gap. CDR3 length: 15 amino acids. Germline V CDR1 and CDR2: SEHNR, FQNEAQ (reference sequence). The CDR3 protein is CASSLARQGGDTQYF. CDR3 nucleotide sequence: TGTGCCAGCAGCTTAGCGCGACAGGGAGGAGATACGCAGTATTTT.

This chain connects TRBV20-1 to TRBJ1-5, with no clear D. The CDR3 is 15 amino acids. Germline V gene sequence: CDR1 DFQATT, CDR2 SNEGSKA (reference sequence). Trimming removed 1 base at V and 2 bases at J, with 12 bases between. The CDR3 nucleotides are TGCAGTGCTAGAGTCTTTCCATATGGCAATCAGCCCCAGCATTTT. This encodes CSARVFPYGNQPQHF.

The chain recombines TRBV5-4 with TRBJ2-1, with D tentatively TRBD1 (6 bases). Germline CDR1 reads SGHNT; CDR2 reads YYREEE (reference sequence). The length of the CDR3 is 14 residues. Trimming removed 4 bases at V and 9 bases at J, with 17 bases between. CDR3 DNA: TGTGCCAGCAGCACCGACCCAGGGGTTGGTGAGCAGTTCTTC. This encodes CASSTDPGVGEQFF.

The genes are TRBV19 and TRBJ1-1; unclear D gene. Germline V gene sequence: CDR1 LNHDA, CDR2 SQIVND (reference sequence). The germline V and J ends were trimmed by 4 bases and 3 bases, with 9 bases remaining between them. This CDR3 is built from 13 residues. CDR3 amino acids: CASSRVAHTEAFF. The CDR3 bases are TGTGCCAGTAGTAGGGTAGCCCACACTGAAGCTTTCTTT.

This chain connects TRBV2 to TRBJ1-5, with 8 bases aligning to TRBD1. The trim removed 5 bases at V and 8 bases at J, leaving 8 bases unmatched. CDR3 length: 14 amino acids. Germline V gene sequence: CDR1 SNHLY, CDR2 FYNNEI. The DNA of the CDR3 is TGTGCCAGCAGTCCCGACAGGGGAGAGGAGCCCCAGCATTTT. This sequence encodes CASSPDRGEEPQHF.

V gene TRBV6-5 combines with J gene TRBJ2-3; no definite D call. CDR1 is MNHEY, CDR2 SVGAGI, per germline. This CDR3 is 12 amino acids long. V was clipped by 4 bases and J by 3 bases, with 5 bases between them. The CDR3 DNA reads as TGTGCCAGCAGTTCCACAACAGATACGCAGTATTTT. It codes for CASSSTTDTQYF.

The gene calls are TRBV5-4 and TRBJ1-2; 10 nucleotides agree with TRBD1. Trimming removed 0 bases from V and 8 bases from J; junction bases left unmatched: 10. The CDR3 covers 16 residues. The germline gives CDR1 SGHNT, CDR2 YYREEE (reference sequence). As DNA, the CDR3 is TGTGCCAGCAGCTTGGGAGGGACAGGGGAATTAGAGGGCTACACCTTC. Translation gives CASSLGGTGELEGYTF.

The chain carries TRBV20-1 and TRBJ1-2; D not certain. The germline V gene encodes CDR1 DFQATT and CDR2 SNEGSKA (reference sequence). V was trimmed by 0 bases and J by 4 bases, leaving 3 bases between them. The CDR3 covers 11 residues. The CDR3 here is CSARDTYGYTF. In nucleotides, the CDR3 is TGCAGTGCTAGAGATACCTATGGCTACACCTTC.

The J gene is TRBJ2-5, the V gene TRBV30; tentatively, D is TRBD1 (6 bases). The V end lost 8 bases, the J end lost 5 bases, and 15 bases lay between the germline ends. CDR1 and CDR2 (germline): GTSNPN, SVGIG (reference sequence). CDR3 length equals 12 residues. The chain's CDR3 is CAGYRARETQYF. CDR3 coding DNA: TGTGCCGGGTACAGGGCGCGGGAGACCCAGTACTTC.

In this sample, this clonotype turned up once. The V and J genes are TRBV3-1 and TRBJ2-5, with D hard to call. V was cut by 1 base and J by 0 bases, with 12 bases left in between. Germline loops: CDR1 LGHDT, CDR2 YNNKEL (reference sequence). The length of the CDR3 is 16 residues. The CDR3: CASSQVVGTDQETQYF. The CDR3 nucleotides read TGTGCCAGCAGCCAAGTGGTGGGAACAGACCAAGAGACCCAGTACTTC.

The J gene is TRBJ2-5, the V gene TRBV29-1; 8 bases are a match to TRBD1. CDR3 length: 14 residues. CDR1 is SQVTM, CDR2 ANQGSEA, per germline. Losses at the gene ends were 5 bases for V and 3 bases for J; bases not matched to a gene: 8. CDR3 sequence (DNA): TGCAGCGTTTTGACAGGGACAGGCAAAGAGACCCAGTACTTC. Protein sequence: CSVLTGTGKETQYF.

The V and J genes are TRBV24-1 and TRBJ2-7; 7 bases match TRBD2. CDR1 is KGHDR and CDR2 is SFDVKD in the germline V gene. The J segment lost 5 bases and the V segment lost 8 bases, leaving 5 bases of the junction unmatched. This CDR3 spans 12 amino acids. For the CDR3, the DNA is TGTGCCACCACCTACGGGACTAACGAGCAGTACGTC. Its protein product is CATTYGTNEQYV.

The V call is TRBV30, the J call TRBJ2-5, with 9 nucleotides matching TRBD1. The germline CDR1 and CDR2 sequences are GTSNPN and SVGIG (reference sequence). This CDR3 comprises 17 residues. The V segment lost 2 bases and the J segment 5 bases; nucleotides outside the gene matches: 15. The CDR3 loop is CAWSLKPGQGVWETQYF. Here the CDR3 DNA reads TGTGCCTGGAGTCTCAAACCGGGACAGGGAGTTTGGGAGACCCAGTACTTC.

The V call is TRBV7-9, the J call TRBJ2-4; D possibly corresponds to TRBD2 (6 bases). The CDR3 extends over 15 amino acids. The V end was cut by 2 bases, the J end by 12 bases, with 20 bases between. Germline V lookup: CDR1 SEHNR, CDR2 FQNEAQ (reference sequence). The DNA for the CDR3 is TGTGCCAGCAGCTTATCTCGGGGGTCGGGGTCGAATCAGTACTTC. It codes for CASSLSRGSGSNQYF.

The chain combines TRBV20-1 with TRBJ2-1; 11 bases are a match to TRBD2. Trimming at V came to 0 bases and at J to 12 bases, leaving 13 bases not matched to a gene. Germline V gene sequence: CDR1 DFQATT, CDR2 SNEGSKA (reference sequence). The CDR3 sequence is 16 residues long. CDR3 loop: CSARERGLAVVPGQFF. The CDR3 nucleotides read TGCAGTGCTAGAGAACGGGGACTAGCGGTAGTTCCTGGGCAGTTCTTC.

The rearrangement uses TRBV9 and TRBJ2-7; tentatively, D is TRBD1 or TRBD2 (5 bases each). The CDR3 covers 14 residues. Germline V gene lookup returns CDR1 SGDLS and CDR2 YYNGEE. Trimming took off 4 bases at V and 1 base at J, with 12 bases between the two ends. In DNA, the CDR3 is TGTGCCAGCAGCCCCGATGGGGGATCCTACGAGCAGTACGTC. As protein: CASSPDGGSYEQYV.

The chain combines TRBV29-1 with TRBJ2-1; D might be TRBD2 (5 bases). This CDR3 spans 14 amino acids. V was trimmed by 4 bases and J by 3 bases, leaving 13 bases between them. The V gene's germline CDR1 is SQVTM and CDR2 ANQGSEA. CDR3 loop: CSVASAADYNEQFF. The CDR3, as DNA: TGCAGCGTTGCATCAGCGGCTGACTACAATGAGCAGTTCTTC.

The chain uses TRBV9 and TRBJ1-1; D is ambiguous. Germline CDR1 is SGDLS and CDR2 is YYNGEE. The CDR3 covers 14 residues. The V end was cut by 1 base, the J end by 1 base, with 8 bases between. The CDR3 bases are TGTGCCAGCAGCGTAAGTCGGGGGAACACTGAAGCTTTCTTT. As protein: CASSVSRGNTEAFF.

The rearrangement uses TRBV20-1 and TRBJ1-1; perhaps TRBD1 as D (6 bases). The CDR3 spans 14 residues. Trimming pared 6 bases from V and 1 base from J, leaving 15 bases between. Germline V gives CDR1 DFQATT, CDR2 SNEGSKA (reference sequence). The CDR3 spells CSANGQLTNTEAFF. The DNA of the CDR3 is TGCAGTGCAAATGGACAGCTAACGAACACTGAAGCTTTCTTT.

The CDR3 region has the DNA TGTGCCAGCAGCCAAGAGACAGTGAGCACAGATACGCAGTATTTT. Its protein is CASSQETVSTDTQYF. V usage is TRBV9 and J usage is TRBJ2-3; D might be TRBD1 (5 bases). CDR1 is SGDLS and CDR2 is YYNGEE in the germline V gene. Trimming removed 4 bases from V and 0 bases from J, with 12 bases in between. This CDR3 contains 15 residues.

The chain couples TRBV4-1 to TRBJ1-2; weak D call: TRBD1 (5 bases). The V and J ends lost 3 bases and 4 bases respectively, with 12 bases between them. The germline CDR1 and CDR2 sequences are MGHRA and YSYEKL. The CDR3 loop spans 14 amino acids. The CDR3 region is CASSQGPGAYGYTF. CDR3 in DNA: TGCGCCAGCAGCCAGGGGCCCGGGGCCTATGGCTACACCTTC.

This clonotype was counted a single time. V gene TRBV29-1 combines with J gene TRBJ1-2; 7 bases match TRBD1. The CDR3 covers 12 residues. V shed 1 base, J shed 4 bases, and the junction held 0 bases outside the gene matches. Germline-derived CDR1 and CDR2 are SQVTM and ANQGSEA. Here the CDR3 reads CSVEAGGYGYTF. CDR3 bases: TGCAGCGTTGAAGCAGGGGGCTATGGCTACACCTTC.

This chain links TRBV29-1 with TRBJ1-2; D is ambiguous. This CDR3 spans 12 amino acids. CDR1 is SQVTM and CDR2 is ANQGSEA in the germline V gene. Trimming pared 4 bases from V and 2 bases from J, leaving 8 bases between. The CDR3 nucleotides are TGCAGCGTTGGGGCAGACAACTATGGCTACACCTTC. It is translated as CSVGADNYGYTF.

The chain links TRBV11-1 to TRBJ1-5; maybe TRBD1 (5 bases). From germline, CDR1 is SGHAT and CDR2 FQDESV (reference sequence). The V end was cut by 5 bases, the J end by 3 bases, with 20 bases between. The CDR3 is 17 amino acids. CDR3 sequence: CASSPRGGVGPNQPQHF. The CDR3 DNA sequence: TGTGCCAGCAGCCCCCGTGGGGGGGTAGGTCCCAATCAGCCCCAGCATTTT.

This clonotype was observed once. V gene TRBV4-1 combines with J gene TRBJ2-5, with TRBD1 matching 9 bases. The ends lost 1 base at V and 4 bases at J; junction bases unmatched: 10. The CDR3 has 17 residues. Germline V lookup: CDR1 MGHRA, CDR2 YSYEKL. CDR3 in DNA: TGCGCCAGCAGCCAAGTAGGGAAGGACAGGGGTACAGAGACCCAGTACTTC. Protein: CASSQVGKDRGTETQYF.